There are many counts of the clone carrying this T cell receptor beta chain. What it binds is not known. This entry is derived from a study of Graves' ophthalmopathy and Graves' hyperthyroidism. Findings of the study overall: Sensitivity reached approximately 89% and specificity approximately 81% for a 13-signature model separating ophthalmopathy from stable hyperthyroidism.

The V segment lost 2 bases and the J segment 0 bases; nucleotides outside the gene matches: 10. From germline, CDR1 is MNHEY and CDR2 SVGEGT. The CDR3 covers 20 residues. Amplification targeted the TCR beta CDR3 regions, with RNA transcripts as the source material. First-round RT-PCR used HTBI primers; second-round multiplex PCR followed. Each CDR3 protein gets one entry after TCRdb re-called the multiplex PCR reads with MiXCR. The data contain about 410,000 distinct CDR3 sequences, approximately 20% of them seen just once; the ten biggest clones take up around 1.5%. The TCR comes from a woman between 18 and 29 years old with Graves' ophthalmopathy. Sequencing was performed on peripheral blood. The chain employs TRBV6-2 or TRBV6-3 and TRBJ2-6; 10 bases are a match to TRBD1. The CDR3 here is CASSYTRLGQGGSGANVLTF. CDR3 in DNA: TGTGCCAGCAGTTACACCCGGTTAGGACAGGGGGGCTCTGGGGCCAACGTCCTGACTTTC.